The 28 T cell receptor beta chains listed next were all sequenced from one sample in a study of T cells in tumors after PD-1 blockade. The time point: second of two post-therapy site-matched biopsies about two months apart. The table came from immunoSEQ multiplex PCR; TCRdb's copy has only in-frame clones and leaves some out. The sample has 7,000 to 8,500 clones, roughly 60% seen once. The sample was tumor tissue, taken after anti-PD-1 treatment. Every receptor here comes from a human donor with basal cell carcinoma.

Only a few counts were recorded for this clone. V is TRBV18 and J is TRBJ1-2, with D hard to call. V lost 2 bases and J 8 bases, leaving 9 bases between the germline ends. In germline, CDR1 is KGHSH, CDR2 LQKENI. The CDR3 is made up of 12 amino acids. The CDR3 protein is CASSPEGRGYTF. The CDR3 DNA sequence: TGTGCCAGCTCACCAGAGGGAAGAGGCTACACCTTC.

This clone is medium-sized. This chain links TRBV20-1 with TRBJ1-1; 7 bases are a match to TRBD1. CDR3 length: 11 amino acids. Germline loops: CDR1 DFQATT, CDR2 SNEGSKA (reference sequence). J was trimmed by 6 bases and V by 6 bases; bases with no gene match: 4. CDR3 sequence: CSASDRAEAFF. CDR3 DNA: TGCAGTGCGTCCGACAGGGCTGAAGCTTTCTTT.

V and J are TRBV7-6 and TRBJ2-5, with D maybe TRBD1 (5 bases). Germline V gene sequence: CDR1 SGHVS, CDR2 FNYEAQ. Trimming took off 1 base at V and 5 bases at J, with 14 bases between the two ends. The CDR3 is 15 amino acids. This chain's CDR3 is CASSLGLQGKETQYF. The CDR3 DNA reads TGTGCCAGCAGCTTAGGACTCCAGGGAAAGGAGACCCAGTACTTC.

V and J are TRBV4-1 and TRBJ2-1; perhaps TRBD2 as D (5 bases). CDR1 is MGHRA, CDR2 YSYEKL, per germline. The CDR3 totals 19 residues. The ends were cut back, 1 base at V and 0 bases at J, with 19 bases in the middle. CDR3 loop: CASSQAPLQIASSYNEQFF. CDR3 sequence (DNA): TGCGCCAGCAGCCAAGCCCCGTTACAAATAGCGAGCTCCTACAATGAGCAGTTCTTC.

Relative to its sample, this clone is medium-sized. This chain joins TRBV5-6 and TRBJ1-1, with D unclear. The CDR3 is made up of 12 amino acids. The germline gives CDR1 SGHDT, CDR2 YYEEEE. V was pared by 0 bases and J by 4 bases, with 4 bases between. CDR3 sequence reads: CASSLGITEAFF. The CDR3 nucleotides read TGTGCCAGCAGCTTGGGGATCACTGAAGCTTTCTTT.

V usage is TRBV30 and J usage is TRBJ1-4; tentatively, D is TRBD1 (5 bases). Germline V CDR1 and CDR2: GTSNPN, SVGIG (reference sequence). V was trimmed by 8 bases and J by 8 bases, leaving 18 bases between them. The CDR3 has 13 residues. CDR3 in DNA: TGTGCCCGGGCGATGGGGGGGTCGGAAAAACTGTTTTTT. It yields the protein CARAMGGSEKLFF.

CDR3 nucleotide sequence: TGTGCCAGTAGTCCTTCTAGCGGGACAGGGCGGGACTACGAGCAGTACTTC. Translated, it gives CASSPSSGTGRDYEQYF. The chain is built from TRBV19 and TRBJ2-7, with D possibly being TRBD1 or TRBD2 (9 bases each). V lost 5 bases and J 3 bases, leaving 23 bases between the germline ends. The CDR3 sequence is 17 residues long. The germline gives CDR1 LNHDA, CDR2 SQIVND (reference sequence).

The chain joins TRBV7-2 to TRBJ2-5; D is ambiguous. V was pared by 2 bases and J by 1 base, with 11 bases between. Germline V CDR1 and CDR2: SGHTA, FQGNSA. The CDR3 contains 15 residues. The CDR3 spells CASSLSVLTQETQYF. The CDR3 nucleotides read TGTGCCAGCAGCTTATCTGTCCTAACCCAAGAGACCCAGTACTTC.

The V and J genes are TRBV10-3 and TRBJ2-5, with 7 bases fitting TRBD1. With V trimmed by 2 bases and J by 5 bases, 8 bases remained unmatched. This CDR3 has 15 residues. Germline CDR1 and CDR2: ENHRY and SYGVKD. CDR3 DNA sequence: TGTGCCATCAGTGAGACAATAGGGGGCGGTGAGACCCAGTACTTC. This translates into CAISETIGGGETQYF.

This clone was counted once. The chain combines TRBV5-6 with TRBJ2-2, with D perhaps matching TRBD1 or TRBD2 (5 bases each). V lost 1 base and J lost 0, with 10 bases in between. CDR3 length equals 16 residues. CDR1 and CDR2 (germline): SGHDT, YYEEEE. The CDR3 DNA sequence: TGTGCCAGCAGCTTGTATCGGGGACCGAACACCGGGGAGCTGTTTTTT. Protein: CASSLYRGPNTGELFF.

The genes are TRBV29-1 and TRBJ1-5; D ambiguous. Germline loops: CDR1 SQVTM, CDR2 ANQGSEA. The CDR3 runs 11 residues. Deletions cut 4 bases from V and 6 bases from J, with 7 bases between. CDR3 coding DNA: TGCAGCGTTGTTGGGAGTCAGCCCCAGCATTTT. It codes for CSVVGSQPQHF. Combining the CDR3 with reference TRBV29-1 and TRBJ1-5 gives the whole variable domain SAVISQKPSRDICQRGTSLTIQCQVDSQVTMMFWYRQQPGQSLTLIATANQGSEATYESGFVIDKFPISRPNLTFSTLTVSNMSPEDSSIYLCSVVGSQPQHFGDGTRLSIL.

The CDR3 is CAWSDRDYEQYF. DNA for the CDR3: TGTGCCTGGTCCGACAGGGACTACGAGCAGTACTTC. This chain links TRBV30 with TRBJ2-7; 7 bases align to TRBD1. V was pared by 5 bases and J by 3 bases, with 4 bases of the junction left unmatched. The CDR3 is 12 residues long. Germline V lookup: CDR1 GTSNPN, CDR2 SVGIG (reference sequence).

This clone was seen only once. This chain joins TRBV6-6 and TRBJ2-2; D may be TRBD1 (5 bases). Germline V gene lookup returns CDR1 MNHNY and CDR2 SVGAGI (reference sequence). Deletions cut 6 bases from V and 1 base from J, with 9 bases between. The CDR3 is 14 amino acids. The chain's CDR3 is CASRNDRNTGELFF. In DNA form, the CDR3 reads TGTGCCAGCAGAAATGACAGGAACACCGGGGAGCTGTTTTTT.

The chain combines TRBV6-5 with TRBJ2-1; either TRBD1 or TRBD2 may fit D (5 bases each). Trimming removed 0 bases from V and 0 bases from J, with 6 bases in between. The CDR3 is made up of 15 amino acids. Per germline, CDR1 MNHEY and CDR2 SVGAGI. The CDR3 DNA is TGTGCCAGCAGTTACTCGGGGGTCTCCTACAATGAGCAGTTCTTC. It is translated as CASSYSGVSYNEQFF.

The rearrangement uses TRBV7-9 and TRBJ2-3; possible D gene TRBD1, 6 bases. Germline CDR1 reads SEHNR; CDR2 reads FQNEAQ (reference sequence). The CDR3 is 16 amino acids. V lost 4 bases to trimming and J lost 6 bases, with 20 bases between them. In DNA, the CDR3 is TGTGCCAGCAGCTCCGTCGGGACCAACAGGGCCGATACGCAGTATTTT. Translation gives CASSSVGTNRADTQYF.

The CDR3 nucleotides read TGTGCCAGCTCACAGGAGGGGGGCTATGGCTACACCTTC. It encodes CASSQEGGYGYTF. This chain uses TRBV18 with TRBJ1-2, with D perhaps TRBD1 (6 bases). This CDR3 spans 13 amino acids. V lost 4 bases and J 4 bases, leaving 10 bases between the germline ends. CDR1 and CDR2 from the germline V gene are KGHSH and LQKENI.

The gene calls are TRBV29-1 and TRBJ1-4, with no clear D. There are 12 residues in the CDR3. Germline-derived CDR1 and CDR2 are SQVTM and ANQGSEA. The ends were cut back, 7 bases at V and 4 bases at J, with 10 bases in the middle. CDR3 coding DNA: TGCAGCGCCGGGCACATTAATGAAAAACTGTTTTTT. Translated, it gives CSAGHINEKLFF.

Points on this clone: This could be a read error, since a much larger clone is one nucleotide away. V usage is TRBV30 and J usage is TRBJ1-3, with TRBD1 as a possible D gene (6 bases). This CDR3 comprises 15 residues. CDR1 is GTSNPN, CDR2 SVGIG, per germline (reference sequence). This chain's CDR3 is CAWSTGGGSRNTIYF. As DNA, the CDR3 is TGTGCCTGGAGCACCGGGGGGGGCTCTAGAAACACCATATATTTT. The complete variable domain, with remaining parts taken from reference TRBV30 and TRBJ1-3, reads SQTIHQWPATLVQPVGSPLSLECTVEGTSNPNLYWYRQAAGRGLQLLFYSVGIGQISSEVPQNLSASRPQDRQFILSSKKLLLSDSGFYLCAWSTGGGSRNTIYFGEGSWLTVV.

The CDR3 protein is CASGGYRGGLDTQYF. CDR3 bases: TGTGCCTCAGGTGGCTATCGGGGGGGCCTAGATACGCAGTATTTT. This sequence joins TRBV9 and TRBJ2-3; 8 bases map to TRBD2. V dropped 10 bases and J dropped 5; count of bases not matched to a gene: 15. Germline-derived CDR1 and CDR2 are SGDLS and YYNGEE. CDR3 length: 15 amino acids.

This clone occurred a few times. This chain connects TRBV6-5 to TRBJ2-4; D is unclear. The CDR3 covers 15 residues. Germline values: CDR1 MNHEY, CDR2 SVGAGI. Trimming removed 6 bases from V and 0 bases from J, with 12 bases in between. CDR3 protein: CASRRSTVAKNIQYF. CDR3 DNA: TGTGCCAGCAGACGGAGCACGGTAGCCAAAAACATTCAGTACTTC.

This clone was counted only a few times. The chain employs TRBV6-6 and TRBJ1-1, with D hard to call. Germline-derived CDR1 and CDR2 are MNHNY and SVGAGI (reference sequence). The CDR3 covers 13 residues. Trimming shortened V by 0 bases and J by 5 bases, and 7 bases separated the two germline ends. The CDR3 reads CASSYSQVTEAFF. The CDR3 nucleotides read TGTGCCAGCAGTTACTCCCAAGTTACTGAAGCTTTCTTT.

The CDR3 DNA reads as TGTGCCAGTAGTACTCTCGGCGGCCTGTCTGAGACCCAGTACTTC. Its protein product is CASSTLGGLSETQYF. This chain uses TRBV19 with TRBJ2-5, with D unclear. Germline-derived CDR1 and CDR2 are LNHDA and SQIVND (reference sequence). The V end was cut by 4 bases, the J end by 5 bases, with 17 bases between. The CDR3 extends over 15 amino acids.

V gene TRBV10-3 combines with J gene TRBJ2-7; TRBD1 matches at 9 bases. V was clipped by 0 bases and J by 4 bases; unmatched bases: 7. Germline-derived CDR1 and CDR2 are ENHRY and SYGVKD. This CDR3 region has 16 residues. The CDR3 nucleotides read TGTGCCATCAGTGAGTCCGGGACAGGGTCATCTTACGAGCAGTACTTC. Protein product: CAISESGTGSSYEQYF.

The chain combines TRBV11-3 with TRBJ2-1; D is tentatively TRBD1 or TRBD2 (5 bases each). Germline values: CDR1 SGHNT, CDR2 YENEEA. V was pared by 4 bases and J by 9 bases, with 13 bases between. The CDR3 sequence is 13 residues long. This CDR3 is CASSSGPQGEQFF. CDR3 DNA sequence: TGTGCCAGCAGCTCGGGACCGCAGGGTGAGCAGTTCTTC.

In its sample, this clone ranks as medium-sized. V and J are TRBV7-9 and TRBJ2-1; perhaps TRBD1 as D (6 bases). This CDR3 region has 15 residues. CDR1 is SEHNR, CDR2 FQNEAQ, per germline (reference sequence). V dropped 1 base and J dropped 1 base, with 8 bases sitting between them. The CDR3 DNA reads as TGTGCCAGCAGCTTAGTGACAGGTTCCTACAATGAGCAGTTCTTC. This gives the protein CASSLVTGSYNEQFF.

The chain employs TRBV27 and TRBJ2-5; 10 bases are shared with TRBD2. From germline, CDR1 is MNHEY and CDR2 SMNVEV (reference sequence). J lost 7 bases, V lost 2 bases, and 13 bases had no gene match. This CDR3 is built from 17 residues. Written as DNA, the CDR3 is TGTGCCAGCAGTTTAAAGTCAAGCGGGGGGGCCGTTGCGACCCAGTACTTC. It is translated as CASSLKSSGGAVATQYF.

In its sample, this clone ranks as medium-sized. The V and J genes are TRBV4-1 and TRBJ2-7; 14 bases match TRBD2. Germline assignment: CDR1 MGHRA and CDR2 YSYEKL. The V gene end was trimmed by 3 bases and the J gene end by 0 bases; junction bases not matched to a gene: 4. There are 17 residues in the CDR3. Here the CDR3 DNA reads TGCGCCAGCAGCCATTGGACTAGCGGGGGGAGCTCCTACGAGCAGTACTTC. This codes for CASSHWTSGGSSYEQYF.

The chain has TRBV6-1 and TRBJ2-3; D call uncertain. The length of the CDR3 is 15 residues. Germline V CDR1 and CDR2: MNHNS, SASEGT. With 3 bases removed from V and 0 bases from J, the gap between germline ends came to 10 bases. The CDR3 loop reads CASSDRPPSTDTQYF. In DNA, the CDR3 is TGTGCCAGCAGTGACCGTCCCCCTAGCACAGATACGCAGTATTTT.